This is a list of T cell receptor beta chains from one sample in a study of blood T cell repertoires in COVID-19. Sequenced by immunoSEQ multiplex PCR; TCRdb stores in-frame clones only, minus some. The sample lists 150,000 or so clones, almost 85% occurring once. The sequenced sample was PBMCs or T cells enriched from blood (not recorded which). These receptor sequences come from a man in his forties or fifties who had recovered from COVID-19. The CDR3 runs from the conserved cysteine through the conserved F or W. D genes are given only for firm matches. Clone size is stated in some rows and not others, as once, few, many or a class when expanded.

V gene: TRBV19; D gene: NA; J gene: TRBJ2-1; clone size: NA; CDR3 DNA: TGTGCCAGTAGTCAGGGTTCTACTTACAATGAGCAGTTCTTC; CDR3 protein: CASSQGSTYNEQFF
V gene: TRBV9; D gene: NA; J gene: TRBJ1-4; clone size: NA; CDR3 DNA: TGTGCCAGCAGCGGAGGAGTAGGGTTTGGCGGCCGGGGAAAACTGTTTTTT; CDR3 protein: CASSGGVGFGGRGKLFF
V gene: TRBV27; D gene: NA; J gene: TRBJ1-5; clone size: NA; CDR3 DNA: TGTGCCAGCGCCCGGGAGTCAGGGACTCAGCCCCAGCATTTT; CDR3 protein: CASARESGTQPQHF
V gene: TRBV15; D gene: TRBD2; J gene: TRBJ2-5; clone size: NA; CDR3 DNA: TGTGCCACCAGCAGAGTTAACAGTTTTTTAGCGGGAGGCCCTCAAGAGACCCAGTACTTC; CDR3 protein: CATSRVNSFLAGGPQETQYF
V gene: TRBV19; D gene: NA; J gene: TRBJ2-5; clone size: NA; CDR3 DNA: TGTGCCAGTAGTCCTCGGGTAGGCTTTGAGACCCAGTACTTC; CDR3 protein: CASSPRVGFETQYF
V gene: TRBV5-8; D gene: TRBD1; J gene: TRBJ2-7; clone size: few; CDR3 DNA: TGTGCCAGCAGCTCTACTATGATTGACAGGGCAAGGTACGAGCAGTACTTC; CDR3 protein: CASSSTMIDRARYEQYF
V gene: TRBV5-6; D gene: TRBD1; J gene: TRBJ2-1; clone size: NA; CDR3 DNA: TGTGCCAGCAGCTCCACAACAGGGGCTGAGCAGTTCTTC; CDR3 protein: CASSSTTGAEQFF
V gene: TRBV5-1; D gene: TRBD2; J gene: TRBJ2-1; clone size: NA; CDR3 DNA: TGCGCCAGCAGCTTGCAGGGACTAGCGGGAGTCGATGAGCAGTTCTTC; CDR3 protein: CASSLQGLAGVDEQFF
V gene: TRBV5-1; D gene: NA; J gene: TRBJ2-5; clone size: NA; CDR3 DNA: TGCGCCAGCAGTAGGAGTGGGGCTTCCCAAGAGACCCAGTACTTC; CDR3 protein: CASSRSGASQETQYF
V gene: TRBV7-2; D gene: TRBD1; J gene: TRBJ1-1; clone size: NA; CDR3 DNA: TGTGCCAGCAGCGCCTGGACAGGGGGCGACGCTTTCTTT; CDR3 protein: CASSAWTGGDAFF
V gene: TRBV28; D gene: TRBD2; J gene: TRBJ2-5; clone size: few; CDR3 DNA: TGTGCCAGCAGTTTAACTAGCGGGACTAAATACCAAGAGACCCAGTACTTC; CDR3 protein: CASSLTSGTKYQETQYF
V gene: TRBV5-6; D gene: NA; J gene: TRBJ2-3; clone size: NA; CDR3 DNA: TGTGCCAGCCTCCTCTTCGGACAGCCTACAGATACGCAGTATTTT; CDR3 protein: CASLLFGQPTDTQYF
V gene: TRBV6-1; D gene: TRBD1; J gene: TRBJ1-6; clone size: NA; CDR3 DNA: TGTGCCAGCAGTGAAGGGACAGGGAGGCCTTCACCCCTCCACTTT; CDR3 protein: CASSEGTGRPSPLHF
V gene: TRBV7-6; D gene: NA; J gene: TRBJ2-7; clone size: NA; CDR3 DNA: TGTGCCAGCAGCTTAGGTGTAAGGGGTTCCTACGAGCAGTACTTC; CDR3 protein: CASSLGVRGSYEQYF
V gene: TRBV29-1; D gene: TRBD2; J gene: TRBJ2-5; clone size: NA; CDR3 DNA: TGCAGCGTTGGAGCCCCGGGGGGTCAAGAGACCCAGTACTTC; CDR3 protein: CSVGAPGGQETQYF
V gene: TRBV7-2; D gene: TRBD2; J gene: TRBJ2-7; clone size: NA; CDR3 DNA: TGTGCCAGCAGCTTAGAAAGCGGGGGAAGCTACGAGCAGTACTTC; CDR3 protein: CASSLESGGSYEQYF
V gene: TRBV6-5; D gene: NA; J gene: TRBJ1-2; clone size: NA; CDR3 DNA: TGTGCCAGCACCCCGGACAGCGGAAGTAACTATGGCTACACCTTC; CDR3 protein: CASTPDSGSNYGYTF
V gene: TRBV6-4; D gene: TRBD1; J gene: TRBJ1-2; clone size: NA; CDR3 DNA: TGTGCCAGCAGTAGTCGGACAGGGAGCACCGATGGCTACACCTTC; CDR3 protein: CASSSRTGSTDGYTF
V gene: TRBV9; D gene: TRBD1; J gene: TRBJ1-2; clone size: NA; CDR3 DNA: TGTGCCAGCAGCGTTAGGGACAGGGCGAATGGCTACACCTTC; CDR3 protein: CASSVRDRANGYTF
V gene: TRBV29-1; D gene: TRBD1; J gene: TRBJ1-2; clone size: once; CDR3 DNA: TGCAGCGTTGTGGGGAGGGGACAGGTAATCGATGGCTACACCTTC; CDR3 protein: CSVVGRGQVIDGYTF
V gene: TRBV3-1/TRBV3-2; D gene: TRBD1; J gene: TRBJ1-4; clone size: many; CDR3 DNA: TGTGCCAGCAGCCAGACAGGGGCAACTAATGAAAAACTGTTTTTT; CDR3 protein: CASSQTGATNEKLFF
V gene: TRBV27; D gene: TRBD2; J gene: TRBJ2-2; clone size: NA; CDR3 DNA: TGTGCCAGCAGTTTGTGGTCTAGCGGGAGTAAAGGCACCGGGGAGCTGTTTTTT; CDR3 protein: CASSLWSSGSKGTGELFF
V gene: TRBV6-5; D gene: TRBD2; J gene: TRBJ2-3; clone size: NA; CDR3 DNA: TGTGCCAGCAGAAGACTAGCGGGGGACACAGATACGCAGTATTTT; CDR3 protein: CASRRLAGDTDTQYF
V gene: TRBV7-9; D gene: NA; J gene: TRBJ2-7; clone size: NA; CDR3 DNA: TGTGCCAGCAGCGTCACAGGTACCTACGAGCAGTACTTC; CDR3 protein: CASSVTGTYEQYF
V gene: TRBV2; D gene: TRBD2; J gene: TRBJ2-2; clone size: NA; CDR3 DNA: TGTGCCAGCAGGACTAGCGCGGGTTACGGGGAGCTGTTTTTT; CDR3 protein: CASRTSAGYGELFF
V gene: TRBV12-3/TRBV12-4; D gene: NA; J gene: TRBJ1-4; clone size: NA; CDR3 DNA: TGTGCCAGCAGCTCCCGGGGTGGTGAAAAACTGTTTTTT; CDR3 protein: CASSSRGGEKLFF
V gene: TRBV3-1/TRBV3-2; D gene: NA; J gene: TRBJ2-1; clone size: NA; CDR3 DNA: TGTGCCAGCAGCCCACGGTACAATGAGCAGTTCTTC; CDR3 protein: CASSPRYNEQFF
V gene: TRBV10-3; D gene: TRBD2; J gene: TRBJ2-5; clone size: NA; CDR3 DNA: TGTGCCATCAGTAATGGGACTAGCGGGAGTCCGGAGACCCAGTACTTC; CDR3 protein: CAISNGTSGSPETQYF
V gene: TRBV10-3; D gene: TRBD1; J gene: TRBJ1-5; clone size: NA; CDR3 DNA: TGTGCCATCAGTGAGTGGACAGGGTTACAGCCCCAGCATTTT; CDR3 protein: CAISEWTGLQPQHF
V gene: TRBV10-3; D gene: NA; J gene: TRBJ1-1; clone size: NA; CDR3 DNA: TGTGCCATCAGTGACGAGGGAGGGGTGGCTGAAGCTTTCTTT; CDR3 protein: CAISDEGGVAEAFF
V gene: TRBV4-1; D gene: NA; J gene: TRBJ1-5; clone size: NA; CDR3 DNA: TGCGCCAGCAGCCGTGACGGGGTCCCAATTTTAAATCAGCCCCAGCATTTT; CDR3 protein: CASSRDGVPILNQPQHF
V gene: TRBV5-4; D gene: NA; J gene: TRBJ1-4; clone size: NA; CDR3 DNA: TGTGCCAGCAGCTTGTCCGGGACTAATGAAAAACTGTTTTTT; CDR3 protein: CASSLSGTNEKLFF